One sample yielded the 20 T cell receptor beta chains listed below, sequenced in a study of cytomegalovirus exposure and HLA in healthy donors. Amplification used 60 Vbeta primers and 13 Jbeta primers. Using immunoSEQ multiplex PCR, the repertoire was profiled, and TCRdb retains in-frame clones only, with some absent. The sample carries about 35,000 clones, approximately 76% recorded once. The material sequenced was PBMCs. These receptor sequences come from a woman under 40 in good health and CMV-seropositive.

The chain combines TRBV14 with TRBJ2-2; maybe TRBD2 (6 bases). V was clipped by 5 bases and J by 1 base, with 14 bases between them. The CDR3 has 16 residues. CDR1 is SGHDN and CDR2 is FVKESK in the germline V gene. The DNA of the CDR3 is TGTGCCAGCAGCTCCCTCGGCGGGGTGAACACCGGGGAGCTGTTTTTT. This sequence encodes CASSSLGGVNTGELFF. The complete variable domain, with remaining parts taken from reference TRBV14 and TRBJ2-2, reads EAGVTQFPSHSVIEKGQTVTLRCDPISGHDNLYWYRRVMGKEIKFLLHFVKESKQDESGMPNNRFLAERTGGTYSTLKVQPAELEDSGVYFCASSSLGGVNTGELFFGEGSRLTVL.

This chain connects TRBV19 to TRBJ2-7; a weak D match, TRBD2 (6 bases). This CDR3 is 14 amino acids long. Trimming took 5 bases from V and 5 from J, leaving 16 bases between them. Looked up from germline, CDR1 is LNHDA and CDR2 is SQIVND (reference sequence). The CDR3: CASSARLEGNEQYF. The CDR3 DNA reads as TGTGCCAGTAGTGCCCGACTGGAGGGGAACGAGCAGTACTTC. The variable domain in full, with the rest retrieved from reference TRBV19 and TRBJ2-7, is DGGITQSPKYLFRKEGQNVTLSCEQNLNHDAMYWYRQDPGQGLRLIYYSQIVNDFQKGDIAEGYSVSREKKESFPLTVTSAQKNPTAFYLCASSARLEGNEQYFGPGTRLTVT.

The chain is built from TRBV6-1 and TRBJ1-6, with a tentative D call TRBD1 (5 bases). Trimming removed 3 bases at V and 6 bases at J, with 9 bases between. Germline CDR1 reads MNHNS; CDR2 reads SASEGT. This CDR3 is built from 14 residues. The CDR3 DNA reads TGTGCCAGCAGTGACAGGGTTCGTAATTCACCCCTCCACTTT. This sequence encodes CASSDRVRNSPLHF.

This sequence joins TRBV2 and TRBJ2-5, with 9 bases aligning to TRBD2. This CDR3 has 14 amino acids. Germline loops: CDR1 SNHLY, CDR2 FYNNEI. V shed 3 bases and J 5 bases; nucleotides not matched to a gene: 4. The CDR3 nucleotides read TGTGCCAGCAGTGAGCGGGGGGGCCTTGAGACCCAGTACTTC. Encoded protein: CASSERGGLETQYF.

The chain combines TRBV5-1 with TRBJ2-5; 9 bases match TRBD1. The length of the CDR3 is 14 residues. J gave up 2 bases and V 4 bases, and 3 bases lay outside the gene matches. Per the germline V gene, CDR1 is SGHRS and CDR2 is YFSETQ. The CDR3 coding sequence is TGCGCCAGCAGCCCGGGGACAGGGCAAGAGACCCAGTACTTC. Residues: CASSPGTGQETQYF.

The rearrangement joins TRBV15 to TRBJ1-4, with 12 bases lining up with TRBD1. The CDR3 has 17 residues. V dropped 2 bases and J dropped 2; count of bases not matched to a gene: 3. Germline CDR1 LNHNV, CDR2 YYDKDF (reference sequence). CDR3 DNA: TGTGCCACCAGCAGAAGGGACAGGGGGCCTACTAATGAAAAACTGTTTTTT. It is translated as CATSRRDRGPTNEKLFF.

The CDR3, as DNA: TGTGCCAGCAGCGCACGACAGGATATGAACACTGAAGCTTTCTTT. This translates into CASSARQDMNTEAFF. The J gene is TRBJ1-1, the V gene TRBV9; TRBD1 is a possible D gene (6 bases). The CDR3 length is 15 residues. The germline V gene has CDR1 SGDLS and CDR2 YYNGEE. V shed 3 bases and J shed 0 bases, with 12 bases lying between them. Together with reference TRBV9 and TRBJ1-1, the CDR3 gives the full variable domain: DSGVTQTPKHLITATGQRVTLRCSPRSGDLSVYWYQQSLDQGLQFLIQYYNGEERAKGNILERFSAQQFPDLHSELNLSSLELGDSALYFCASSARQDMNTEAFFGQGTRLTVV.

The chain links TRBV6-5 to TRBJ2-1, with TRBD2 matching 7 bases. Germline lookup yields CDR1 MNHEY and CDR2 SVGAGI. With 6 bases clipped from V and 9 bases from J, the junction kept 14 bases outside the gene matches. The CDR3 covers 15 residues. CDR3 bases: TGTGCCAGCAGCATGAGACGGCGGGAGTTGGGTGAGCAGTTCTTC. It specifies CASSMRRRELGEQFF.

This clone came up a few times. The CDR3 region is CASSYLRTNQPQHF. As DNA, the CDR3 is TGTGCCAGCAGTTACCTCCGGACTAATCAGCCCCAGCATTTT. J is TRBJ1-5 and V is TRBV6-5; D is unclear. V lost 2 bases and J lost 4, with 9 bases in between. The CDR3 consists of 14 residues. Looked up from germline, CDR1 is MNHEY and CDR2 is SVGAGI.

The chain employs TRBV6-5 and TRBJ1-1; D unclear. V lost 0 bases and J 1 base, leaving 6 bases between the germline ends. Germline CDR1 reads MNHEY; CDR2 reads SVGAGI. The CDR3 totals 14 residues. This CDR3 is CASSYSTANTEAFF. CDR3 nucleotides: TGTGCCAGCAGTTACTCGACTGCGAACACTGAAGCTTTCTTT.

This clone turned up a few times. The same CDR3 can be traced to other DNA sequences in this sample. V and J are TRBV7-3 and TRBJ2-5; 7 nucleotides match TRBD2. V dropped 2 bases and J dropped 5; count of bases not matched to a gene: 11. Per germline, CDR1 SGHTA and CDR2 FQGTGA. The CDR3 is 16 residues long. The CDR3 loop is CASSLVGRERWETQYF. CDR3 in DNA: TGTGCCAGCAGCTTAGTCGGGCGGGAGAGATGGGAGACCCAGTACTTC.

The J gene is TRBJ2-3, the V gene TRBV6-6; TRBD1 agrees at 7 bases. Trimming cost V 6 bases and J 4 bases; bases outside gene matches: 10. The germline gives CDR1 MNHNY, CDR2 SVGAGI (reference sequence). The CDR3 is 15 amino acids. The CDR3 DNA reads TGTGCCAGCAGGACAAAGGGACAGCTCCCAGATACGCAGTATTTT. This sequence encodes CASRTKGQLPDTQYF.

A few counts support this clone. The chain has TRBV28 and TRBJ2-7; TRBD2 matches 13 bases. This CDR3 is built from 14 residues. Unmatched junction bases numbered 4, after V lost 5 bases and J lost 6 bases. The germline V gene encodes CDR1 MDHEN and CDR2 SYDVKM. CDR3 DNA: TGTGCCAGCAGTCGGACTAGCGGGAGAGGCGAGCAGTACTTC. Translated, it gives CASSRTSGRGEQYF.

This rearrangement joins TRBV10-3 to TRBJ1-5, with 7 bases matching TRBD1. CDR1 and CDR2 (germline): ENHRY, SYGVKD. J lost 3 bases, V lost 6 bases, and 11 bases had no gene match. The CDR3 sequence is 16 residues long. CDR3 sequence reads: CAISSRLGQSNQPQHF. The CDR3 DNA follows: TGTGCCATCAGCTCTAGGTTGGGACAGTCCAATCAGCCCCAGCATTTT.

The sample holds a few counts of this clone. The chain uses TRBV6-4 and TRBJ1-1; maybe TRBD1 (5 bases). V was trimmed by 3 bases and J by 4 bases, leaving 9 bases between them. CDR3 length: 13 residues. Germline-derived CDR1 and CDR2 are MRHNA and SNTAGT. The CDR3 region has the DNA TGTGCCAGCAGTGAAACCCAGGGCACTGAAGCTTTCTTT. It is translated as CASSETQGTEAFF.

The chain links TRBV7-6 to TRBJ2-1; possible D gene TRBD2, 7 bases. Trimming left V 2 bases short and J 2 bases short, with 13 bases between. Germline CDR1 is SGHVS and CDR2 is FNYEAQ. The CDR3 length is 16 residues. The chain's CDR3 is CASSLQGGAPYNEQFF. DNA of the CDR3: TGTGCCAGCAGCTTACAAGGGGGGGCCCCCTACAATGAGCAGTTCTTC.

A few counts support this clone. As DNA, the CDR3 is TGTGCCAGTAGTGATGGACAGCGTTATGGCTACACCTTC. Translation: CASSDGQRYGYTF. This rearrangement joins TRBV19 to TRBJ1-2; D is perhaps TRBD1 (6 bases). CDR1 and CDR2 (germline): LNHDA, SQIVND (reference sequence). The germline V and J ends were trimmed by 5 bases and 5 bases, with 12 bases remaining between them. The CDR3 length is 13 residues.

The chain joins TRBV6-4 to TRBJ2-3; TRBD2 matches at 10 bases. Germline CDR1 MRHNA, CDR2 SNTAGT. V lost 3 bases and J lost 4; bases outside the gene matches: 4. The CDR3 runs to 15 residues. CDR3: CASSEESGGADTQYF. DNA of the CDR3: TGTGCCAGCAGTGAGGAAAGCGGGGGGGCAGATACGCAGTATTTT.

The chain has TRBV18 and TRBJ1-4; 8 positions agree with TRBD1. This CDR3 region has 16 residues. Germline V gene data show CDR1 as KGHSH and CDR2 as LQKENI. The ends lost 4 bases at V and 8 bases at J; junction bases unmatched: 12. In DNA, the CDR3 is TGTGCCAGCTCACTTACGTTTGAGGACAGGGACGAAAAACTGTTTTTT. Residues: CASSLTFEDRDEKLFF.

V is TRBV29-1 and J is TRBJ2-7; TRBD2 matches at 8 bases. The germline gives CDR1 SQVTM, CDR2 ANQGSEA. CDR3 size: 14 residues. V dropped 3 bases and J dropped 3; count of bases not matched to a gene: 7. The CDR3 DNA sequence: TGCAGCGTTGATCTTAACAGCGGGGGCTACGAGCAGTACTTC. This codes for CSVDLNSGGYEQYF.